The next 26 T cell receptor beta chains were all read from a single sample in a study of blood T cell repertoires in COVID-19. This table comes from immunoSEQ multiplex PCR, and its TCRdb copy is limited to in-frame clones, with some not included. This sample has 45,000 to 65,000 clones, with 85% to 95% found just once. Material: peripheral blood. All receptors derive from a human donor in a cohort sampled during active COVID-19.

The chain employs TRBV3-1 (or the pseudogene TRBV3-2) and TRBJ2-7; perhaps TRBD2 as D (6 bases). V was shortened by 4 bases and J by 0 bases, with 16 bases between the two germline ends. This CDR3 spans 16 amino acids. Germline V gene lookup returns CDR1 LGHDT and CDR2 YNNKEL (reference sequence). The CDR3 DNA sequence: TGTGCCAGCAGCCCTCGGGTGGGGAGGAGCTCCTACGAGCAGTACTTC. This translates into CASSPRVGRSSYEQYF.

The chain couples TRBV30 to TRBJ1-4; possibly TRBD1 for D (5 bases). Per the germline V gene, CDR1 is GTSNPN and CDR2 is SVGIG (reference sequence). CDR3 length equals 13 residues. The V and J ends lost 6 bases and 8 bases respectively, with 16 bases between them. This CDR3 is CACDSALGEKLFF. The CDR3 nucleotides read TGTGCCTGCGACAGCGCCCTAGGAGAAAAACTGTTTTTT.

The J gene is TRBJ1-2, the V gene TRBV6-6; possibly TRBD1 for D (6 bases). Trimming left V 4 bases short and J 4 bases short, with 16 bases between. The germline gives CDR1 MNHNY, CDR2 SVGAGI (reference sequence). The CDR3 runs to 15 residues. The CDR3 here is CASSSEGHPGYGYTF. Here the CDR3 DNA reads TGTGCCAGCAGTTCCGAGGGACATCCCGGCTATGGCTACACCTTC.

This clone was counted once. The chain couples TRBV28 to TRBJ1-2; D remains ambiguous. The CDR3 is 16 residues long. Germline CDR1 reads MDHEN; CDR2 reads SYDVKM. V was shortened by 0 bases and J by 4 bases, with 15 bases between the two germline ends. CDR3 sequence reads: CASSLWRAISIYGYTF. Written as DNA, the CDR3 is TGTGCCAGCAGTTTATGGCGGGCGATCTCTATCTATGGCTACACCTTC.

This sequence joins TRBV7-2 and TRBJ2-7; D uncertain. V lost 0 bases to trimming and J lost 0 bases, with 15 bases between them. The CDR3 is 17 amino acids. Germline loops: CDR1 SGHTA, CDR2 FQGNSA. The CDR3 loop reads CASSLALVRGSSYEQYF. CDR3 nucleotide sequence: TGTGCCAGCAGCTTAGCGCTAGTCCGCGGTAGCTCCTACGAGCAGTACTTC.

The chain's CDR3 is CASSPQGRGKNSPLHF. For the CDR3, the DNA is TGTGCCAGTAGCCCTCAGGGCAGGGGAAAAAATTCACCCCTCCACTTT. V usage is TRBV19 and J usage is TRBJ1-6, with D tentatively TRBD1 (6 bases). The CDR3 contains 16 residues. The germline gives CDR1 LNHDA, CDR2 SQIVND (reference sequence). The ends were cut back, 6 bases at V and 7 bases at J, with 19 bases in the middle.

The CDR3 sequence: CASSRERRRNNEQFF. The CDR3 coding sequence is TGCGCCAGCAGCCGGGAGAGGCGCCGGAACAATGAGCAGTTCTTC. The chain recombines TRBV4-1 with TRBJ2-1, with D possibly being TRBD2 (5 bases). From germline, CDR1 is MGHRA and CDR2 YSYEKL. CDR3 length equals 15 residues. Trimming removed 4 bases from V and 5 bases from J, with 15 bases in between.

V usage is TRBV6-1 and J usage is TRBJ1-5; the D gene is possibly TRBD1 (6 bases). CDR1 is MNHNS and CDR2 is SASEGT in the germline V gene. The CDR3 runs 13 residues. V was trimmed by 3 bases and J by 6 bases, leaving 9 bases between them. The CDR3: CASSDIRGQPQHF. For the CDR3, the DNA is TGTGCCAGCAGTGATATCAGGGGTCAGCCCCAGCATTTT.

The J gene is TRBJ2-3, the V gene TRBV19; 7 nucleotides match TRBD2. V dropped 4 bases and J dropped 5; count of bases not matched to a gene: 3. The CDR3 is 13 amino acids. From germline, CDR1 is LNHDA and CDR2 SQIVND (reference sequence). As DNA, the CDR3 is TGTGCCAGTAGTACCTTAGCGGGAGATACGCAGTATTTT. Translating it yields CASSTLAGDTQYF.

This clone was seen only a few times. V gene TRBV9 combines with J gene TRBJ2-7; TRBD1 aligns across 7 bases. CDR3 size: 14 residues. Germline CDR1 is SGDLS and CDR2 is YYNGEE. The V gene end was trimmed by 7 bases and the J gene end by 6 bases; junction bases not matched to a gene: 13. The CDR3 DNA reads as TGTGCCAGCCGAAGTACCGACAGGGATGGCGAGCAGTACTTC. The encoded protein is CASRSTDRDGEQYF.

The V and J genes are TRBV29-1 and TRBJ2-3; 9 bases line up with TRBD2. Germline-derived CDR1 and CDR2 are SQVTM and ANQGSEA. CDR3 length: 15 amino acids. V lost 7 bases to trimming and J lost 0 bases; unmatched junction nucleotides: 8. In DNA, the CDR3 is TGCAGCGCCGGCGGGACTAGCAGAAGCACAGATACGCAGTATTTT. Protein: CSAGGTSRSTDTQYF.

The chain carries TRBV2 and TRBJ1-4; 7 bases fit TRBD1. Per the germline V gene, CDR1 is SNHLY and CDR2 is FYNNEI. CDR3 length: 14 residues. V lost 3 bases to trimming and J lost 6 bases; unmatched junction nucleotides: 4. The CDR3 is CASSDRQGDEKLFF. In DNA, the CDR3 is TGTGCCAGCAGTGATCGGCAGGGGGATGAAAAACTGTTTTTT.

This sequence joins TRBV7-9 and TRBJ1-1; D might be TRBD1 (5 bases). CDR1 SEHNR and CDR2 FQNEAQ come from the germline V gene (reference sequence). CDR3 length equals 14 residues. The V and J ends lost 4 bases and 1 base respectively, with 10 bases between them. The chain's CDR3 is CASSSEGQNTEAFF. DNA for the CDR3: TGTGCCAGCAGCTCAGAAGGACAGAACACTGAAGCTTTCTTT.

CDR3 bases: TGCAGCGGACAAACTAGCAATGAGCAGTTCTTC. It is translated as CSGQTSNEQFF. The rearrangement uses TRBV29-1 and TRBJ2-1, with D perhaps matching TRBD2 (5 bases). The CDR3 sequence is 11 residues long. The germline V gene encodes CDR1 SQVTM and CDR2 ANQGSEA. Trimming shortened V by 7 bases and J by 6 bases, and 10 bases separated the two germline ends.

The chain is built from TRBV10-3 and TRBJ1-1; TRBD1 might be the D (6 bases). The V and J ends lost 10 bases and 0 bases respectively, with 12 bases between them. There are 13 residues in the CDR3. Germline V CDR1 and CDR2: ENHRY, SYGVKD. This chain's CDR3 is CATGVQLNTEAFF. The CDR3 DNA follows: TGTGCCACAGGGGTACAGCTGAACACTGAAGCTTTCTTT.

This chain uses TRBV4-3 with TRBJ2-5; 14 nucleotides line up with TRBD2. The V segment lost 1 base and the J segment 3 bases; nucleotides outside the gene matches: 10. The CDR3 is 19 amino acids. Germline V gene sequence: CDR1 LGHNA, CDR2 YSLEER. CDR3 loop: CASSQGVGTSGGPEETQYF. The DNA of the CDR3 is TGCGCCAGCAGCCAAGGTGTCGGGACTAGCGGGGGCCCAGAAGAGACCCAGTACTTC.

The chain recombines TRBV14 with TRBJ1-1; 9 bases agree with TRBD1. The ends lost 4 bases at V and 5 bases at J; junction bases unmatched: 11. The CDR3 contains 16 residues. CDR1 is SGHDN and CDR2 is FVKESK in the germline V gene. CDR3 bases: TGTGCCAGCAGCCCCCAACCACAGGGGGCAGAAACTGAAGCTTTCTTT. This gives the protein CASSPQPQGAETEAFF. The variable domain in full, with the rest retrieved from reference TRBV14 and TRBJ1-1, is EAGVTQFPSHSVIEKGQTVTLRCDPISGHDNLYWYRRVMGKEIKFLLHFVKESKQDESGMPNNRFLAERTGGTYSTLKVQPAELEDSGVYFCASSPQPQGAETEAFFGQGTRLTVV.

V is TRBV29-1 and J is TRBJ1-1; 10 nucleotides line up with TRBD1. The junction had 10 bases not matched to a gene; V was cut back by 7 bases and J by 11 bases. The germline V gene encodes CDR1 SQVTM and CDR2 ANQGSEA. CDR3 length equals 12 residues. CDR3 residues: CSAGSGTGDAFF. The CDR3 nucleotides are TGCAGCGCTGGATCCGGGACAGGGGATGCTTTCTTT.

The CDR3 DNA sequence: TGTGCCAGCAGCGCCCGGGACAGAAATTCACCCCTCCACTTT. Translation gives CASSARDRNSPLHF. The chain joins TRBV11-2 to TRBJ1-6; 7 bases fit TRBD1. The V and J ends lost 5 bases and 7 bases, in that order; junction bases with no gene match: 5. The CDR3 totals 14 residues. Per germline, CDR1 SGHAT and CDR2 FQNNGV.

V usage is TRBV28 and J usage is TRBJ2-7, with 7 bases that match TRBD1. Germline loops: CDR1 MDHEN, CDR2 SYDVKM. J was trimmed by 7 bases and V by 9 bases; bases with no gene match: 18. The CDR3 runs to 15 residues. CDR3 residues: CASIGQETYYAEQYF. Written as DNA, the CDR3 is TGTGCCAGTATCGGACAGGAAACCTACTACGCGGAGCAGTACTTC.

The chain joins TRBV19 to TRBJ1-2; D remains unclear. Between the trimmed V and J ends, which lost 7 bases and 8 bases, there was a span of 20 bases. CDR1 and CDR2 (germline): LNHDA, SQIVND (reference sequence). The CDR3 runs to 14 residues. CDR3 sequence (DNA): TGTGCCAGTACCCTGGGCAGACAAACGTGGGGCTACACCTTC. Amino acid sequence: CASTLGRQTWGYTF.

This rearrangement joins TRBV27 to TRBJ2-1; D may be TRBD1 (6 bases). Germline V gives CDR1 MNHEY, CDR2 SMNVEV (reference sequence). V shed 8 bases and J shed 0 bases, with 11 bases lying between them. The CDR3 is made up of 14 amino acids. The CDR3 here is CASRTGSSYNEQFF. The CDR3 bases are TGTGCCAGCCGAACAGGGAGCTCCTACAATGAGCAGTTCTTC.

The CDR3 DNA reads TGTGCCAGCAGTGAATCAAGGGCGGGGGCCTCCTACAATGAGCAGTTCTTC. It encodes CASSESRAGASYNEQFF. V is TRBV2 and J is TRBJ2-1; TRBD2 is a possible D gene (7 bases). Germline V gene data show CDR1 as SNHLY and CDR2 as FYNNEI. The length of the CDR3 is 17 residues. Trimming took off 2 bases at V and 0 bases at J, with 14 bases between the two ends.

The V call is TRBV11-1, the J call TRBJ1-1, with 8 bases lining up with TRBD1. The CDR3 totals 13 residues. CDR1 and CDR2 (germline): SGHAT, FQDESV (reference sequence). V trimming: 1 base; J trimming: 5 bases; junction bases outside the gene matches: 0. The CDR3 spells CASSLDRGTEAFF. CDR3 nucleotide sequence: TGTGCCAGCAGCTTAGACAGGGGGACTGAAGCTTTCTTT.

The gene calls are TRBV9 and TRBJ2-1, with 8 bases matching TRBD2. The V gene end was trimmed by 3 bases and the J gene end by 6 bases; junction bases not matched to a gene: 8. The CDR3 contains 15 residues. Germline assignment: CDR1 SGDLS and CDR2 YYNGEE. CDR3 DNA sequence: TGTGCCAGCAGCGGGAGCGGGAGCTCGAGCAATGAGCAGTTCTTC. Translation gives CASSGSGSSSNEQFF.

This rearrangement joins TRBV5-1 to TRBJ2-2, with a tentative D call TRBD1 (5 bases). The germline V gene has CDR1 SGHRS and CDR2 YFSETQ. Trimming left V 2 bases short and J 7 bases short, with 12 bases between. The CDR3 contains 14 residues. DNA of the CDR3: TGCGCCAGCAGCTTAATTAGGGGCGGCGGGGAGCTGTTTTTT. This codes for CASSLIRGGGELFF. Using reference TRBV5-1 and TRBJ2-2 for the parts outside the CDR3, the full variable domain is KAGVTQTPRYLIKTRGQQVTLSCSPISGHRSVSWYQQTPGQGLQFLFEYFSETQRNKGNFPGRFSGRQFSNSRSEMNVSTLELGDSALYLCASSLIRGGGELFFGEGSRLTVL.